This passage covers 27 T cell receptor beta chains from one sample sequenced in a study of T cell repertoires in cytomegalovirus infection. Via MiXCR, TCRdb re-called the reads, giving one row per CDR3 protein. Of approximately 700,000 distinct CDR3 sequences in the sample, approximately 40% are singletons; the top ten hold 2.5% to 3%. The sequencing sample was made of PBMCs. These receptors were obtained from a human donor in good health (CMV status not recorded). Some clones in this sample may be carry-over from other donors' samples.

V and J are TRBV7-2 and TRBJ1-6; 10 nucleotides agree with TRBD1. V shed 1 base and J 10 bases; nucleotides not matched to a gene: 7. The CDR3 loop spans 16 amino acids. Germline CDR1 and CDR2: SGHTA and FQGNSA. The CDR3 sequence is CASSLGGQGVGSPLHF. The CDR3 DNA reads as TGTGCCAGCAGCTTAGGAGGACAGGGGGTAGGATCACCCCTCCACTTT.

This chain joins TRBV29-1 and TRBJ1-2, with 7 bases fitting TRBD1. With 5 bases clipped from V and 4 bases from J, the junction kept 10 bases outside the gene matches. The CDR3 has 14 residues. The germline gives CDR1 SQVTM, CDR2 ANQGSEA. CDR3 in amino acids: CSVRGRGRGYGYTF. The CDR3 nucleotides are TGCAGCGTTAGAGGTAGGGGGCGCGGCTATGGCTACACCTTC.

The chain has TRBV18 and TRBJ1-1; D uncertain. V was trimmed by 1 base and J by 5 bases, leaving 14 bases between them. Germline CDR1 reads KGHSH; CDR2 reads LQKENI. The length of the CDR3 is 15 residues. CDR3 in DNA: TGTGCCAGCTCACCACAGGGTCTAGAACAGACTGAAGCTTTCTTT. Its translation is CASSPQGLEQTEAFF.

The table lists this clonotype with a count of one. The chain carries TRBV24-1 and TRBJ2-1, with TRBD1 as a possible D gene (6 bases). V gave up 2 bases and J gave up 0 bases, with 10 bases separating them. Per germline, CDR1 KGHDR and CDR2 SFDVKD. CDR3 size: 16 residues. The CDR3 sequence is CATSDSQGSSYNEQFF. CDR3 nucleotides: TGTGCCACCAGTGATTCCCAGGGGAGCTCCTACAATGAGCAGTTCTTC.

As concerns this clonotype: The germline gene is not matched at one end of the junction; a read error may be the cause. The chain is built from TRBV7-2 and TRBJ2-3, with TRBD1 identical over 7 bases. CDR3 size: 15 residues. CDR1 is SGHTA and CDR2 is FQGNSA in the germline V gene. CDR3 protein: CDSSFDRATTDTHYF. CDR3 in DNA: TGTGACAGCAGCTTTGACAGGGCCACCACAGATACGCATTATTTT.

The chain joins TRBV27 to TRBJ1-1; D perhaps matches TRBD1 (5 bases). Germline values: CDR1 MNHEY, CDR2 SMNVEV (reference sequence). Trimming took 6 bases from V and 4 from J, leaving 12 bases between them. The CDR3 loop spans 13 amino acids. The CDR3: CASRAGLGTEAFF. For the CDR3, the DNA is TGTGCCAGCAGGGCAGGGTTGGGCACTGAAGCTTTCTTT.

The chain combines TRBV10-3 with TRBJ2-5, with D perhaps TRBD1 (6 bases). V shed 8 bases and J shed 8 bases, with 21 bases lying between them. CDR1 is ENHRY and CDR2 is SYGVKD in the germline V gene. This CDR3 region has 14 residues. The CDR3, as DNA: TGTGCCATCGGACTGGACAGCTTACAATATACCCAGTACTTC. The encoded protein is CAIGLDSLQYTQYF.

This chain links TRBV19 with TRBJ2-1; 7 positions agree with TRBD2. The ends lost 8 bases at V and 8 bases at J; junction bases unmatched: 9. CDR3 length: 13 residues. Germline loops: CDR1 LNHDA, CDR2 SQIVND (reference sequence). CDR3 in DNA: TGTGCCAGTCGGGACGGGGGGTATCATGAGCAGTTCTTC. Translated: CASRDGGYHEQFF.

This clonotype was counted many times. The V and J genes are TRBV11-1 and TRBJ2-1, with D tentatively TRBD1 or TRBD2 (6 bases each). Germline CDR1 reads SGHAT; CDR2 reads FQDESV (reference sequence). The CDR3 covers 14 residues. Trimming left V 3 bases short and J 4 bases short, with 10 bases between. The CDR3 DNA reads TGTGCCAGCAGCTTGGAAGGGGGGTACAATGAGCAGTTCTTC. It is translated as CASSLEGGYNEQFF.

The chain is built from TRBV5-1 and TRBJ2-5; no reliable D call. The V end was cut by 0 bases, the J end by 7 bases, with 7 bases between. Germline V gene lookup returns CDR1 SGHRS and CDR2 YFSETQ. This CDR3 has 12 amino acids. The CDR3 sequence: CASSLERATQYF. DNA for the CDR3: TGCGCCAGCAGCTTGGAAAGAGCGACCCAGTACTTC.

The CDR3 DNA sequence: TGTGCCAGCAGTTTGGAAGGTACCAGCACTTATAGCAATCAGCCCCAGCATTTT. Its protein product is CASSLEGTSTYSNQPQHF. The chain carries TRBV28 and TRBJ1-5; D ambiguous. Trimming removed 3 bases at V and 0 bases at J, with 18 bases between. Germline lookup yields CDR1 MDHEN and CDR2 SYDVKM. The CDR3 is 18 amino acids.

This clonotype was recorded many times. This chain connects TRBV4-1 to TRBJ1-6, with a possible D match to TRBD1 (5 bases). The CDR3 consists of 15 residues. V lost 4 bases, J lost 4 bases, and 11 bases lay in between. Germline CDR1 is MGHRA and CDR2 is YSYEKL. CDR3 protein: CASSLQGDYNSPLHF. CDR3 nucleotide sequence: TGCGCCAGCAGCCTCCAGGGAGATTATAATTCACCCCTCCACTTT.

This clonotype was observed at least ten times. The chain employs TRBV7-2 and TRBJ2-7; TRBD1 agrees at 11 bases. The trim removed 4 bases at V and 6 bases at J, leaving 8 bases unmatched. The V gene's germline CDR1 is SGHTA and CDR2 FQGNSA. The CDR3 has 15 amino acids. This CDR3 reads CASSSRGTGGTEQYF. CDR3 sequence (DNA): TGTGCCAGCAGCTCAAGGGGGACAGGGGGGACCGAGCAGTACTTC.

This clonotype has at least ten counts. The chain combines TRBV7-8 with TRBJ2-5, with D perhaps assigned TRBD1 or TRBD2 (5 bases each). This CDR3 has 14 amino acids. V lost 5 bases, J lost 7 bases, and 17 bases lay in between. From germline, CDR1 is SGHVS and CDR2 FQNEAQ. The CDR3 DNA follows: TGTGCCAGCAGCGGTGGGGGACCTCAGGGGACCCAGTACTTC. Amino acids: CASSGGGPQGTQYF.

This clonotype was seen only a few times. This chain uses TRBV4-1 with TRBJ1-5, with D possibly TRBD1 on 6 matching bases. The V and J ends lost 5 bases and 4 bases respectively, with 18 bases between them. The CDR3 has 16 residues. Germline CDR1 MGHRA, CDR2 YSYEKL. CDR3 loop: CASSAFGGTSNQPQHF. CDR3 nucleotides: TGCGCCAGCAGCGCATTTGGCGGGACAAGTAATCAGCCCCAGCATTTT.

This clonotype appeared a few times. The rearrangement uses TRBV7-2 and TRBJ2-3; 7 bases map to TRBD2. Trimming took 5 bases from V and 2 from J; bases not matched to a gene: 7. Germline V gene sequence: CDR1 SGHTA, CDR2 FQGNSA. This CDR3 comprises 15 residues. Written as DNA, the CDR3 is TGTGCCAGCAGCCCTTTAGCGGGTTTCACAGATACGCAGTATTTT. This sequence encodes CASSPLAGFTDTQYF.

This CDR3 reads CASSQVIGSTEAFF. The CDR3 coding sequence is TGTGCCAGCAGCCAAGTGATAGGGAGCACTGAAGCTTTCTTT. This chain links TRBV3-1 with TRBJ1-1, with D unresolved. Germline CDR1 and CDR2: LGHDT and YNNKEL (reference sequence). CDR3 length equals 14 residues. Trimming took 1 base from V and 4 from J, leaving 10 bases between them.

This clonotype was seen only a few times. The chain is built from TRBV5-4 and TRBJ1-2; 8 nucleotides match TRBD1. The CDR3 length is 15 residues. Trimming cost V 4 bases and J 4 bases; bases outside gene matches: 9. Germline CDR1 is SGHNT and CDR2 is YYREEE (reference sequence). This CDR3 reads CASSHGQGLGYGYTF. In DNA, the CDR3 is TGTGCCAGCAGCCATGGACAGGGCCTTGGCTATGGCTACACCTTC.

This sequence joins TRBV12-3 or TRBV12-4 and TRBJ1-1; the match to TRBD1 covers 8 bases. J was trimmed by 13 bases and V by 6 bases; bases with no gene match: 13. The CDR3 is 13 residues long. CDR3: CASRQQGARVGFF. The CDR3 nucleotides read TGTGCCAGCAGGCAGCAGGGGGCGCGGGTTGGTTTCTTT.

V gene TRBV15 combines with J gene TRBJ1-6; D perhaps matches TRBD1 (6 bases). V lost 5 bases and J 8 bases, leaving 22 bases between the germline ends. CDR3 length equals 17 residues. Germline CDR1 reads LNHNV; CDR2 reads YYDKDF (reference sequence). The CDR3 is CATSPRSPTGKDSPLHF. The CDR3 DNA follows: TGTGCCACCAGCCCCCGGAGCCCAACAGGGAAGGATTCACCCCTCCACTTT.

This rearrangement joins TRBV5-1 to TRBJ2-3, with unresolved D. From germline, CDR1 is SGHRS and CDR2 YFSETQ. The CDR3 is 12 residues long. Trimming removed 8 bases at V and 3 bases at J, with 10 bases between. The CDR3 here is CASSRWTDTQYF. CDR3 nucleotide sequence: TGCGCCAGTAGCAGGTGGACAGATACGCAGTATTTT. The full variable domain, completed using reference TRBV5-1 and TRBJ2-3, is KAGVTQTPRYLIKTRGQQVTLSCSPISGHRSVSWYQQTPGQGLQFLFEYFSETQRNKGNFPGRFSGRQFSNSRSEMNVSTLELGDSALYLCASSRWTDTQYFGPGTRLTVL.

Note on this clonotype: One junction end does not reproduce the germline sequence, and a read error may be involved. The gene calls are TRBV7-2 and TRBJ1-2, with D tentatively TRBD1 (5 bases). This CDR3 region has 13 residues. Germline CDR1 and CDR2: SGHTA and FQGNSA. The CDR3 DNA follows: TGTGCCAGAAGCTTAGGGAGGGGTTTAGGCTCCAACTTC. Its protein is CARSLGRGLGSNF.

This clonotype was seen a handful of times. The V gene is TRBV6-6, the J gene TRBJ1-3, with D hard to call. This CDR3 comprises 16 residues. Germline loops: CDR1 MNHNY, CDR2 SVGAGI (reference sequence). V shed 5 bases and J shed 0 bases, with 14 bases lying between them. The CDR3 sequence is CASSPLTGASGNTIYF. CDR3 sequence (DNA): TGTGCCAGCAGTCCCCTAACGGGAGCCTCTGGAAACACCATATATTTT.

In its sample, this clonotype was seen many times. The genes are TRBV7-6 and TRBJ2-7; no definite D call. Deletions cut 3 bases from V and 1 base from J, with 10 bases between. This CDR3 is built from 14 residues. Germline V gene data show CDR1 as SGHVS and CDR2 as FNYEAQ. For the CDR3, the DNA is TGTGCCAGCAGCTTTAACTGGGATTCCTACGAGCAGTACTTC. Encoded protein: CASSFNWDSYEQYF.

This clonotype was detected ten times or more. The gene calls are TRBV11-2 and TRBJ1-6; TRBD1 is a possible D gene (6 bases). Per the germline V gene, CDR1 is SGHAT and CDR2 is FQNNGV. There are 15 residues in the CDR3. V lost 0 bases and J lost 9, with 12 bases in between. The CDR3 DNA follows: TGTGCCAGCAGCTTAGAAGGGGGATGGGGTTCACCCCTCCACTTT. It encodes CASSLEGGWGSPLHF.

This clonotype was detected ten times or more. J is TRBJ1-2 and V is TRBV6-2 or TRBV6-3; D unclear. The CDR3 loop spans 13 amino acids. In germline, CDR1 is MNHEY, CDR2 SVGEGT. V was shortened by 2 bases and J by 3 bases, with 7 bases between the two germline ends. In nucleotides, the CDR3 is TGTGCCAGCAGTTACAGCCCTTACTATGGCTACACCTTC. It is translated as CASSYSPYYGYTF.

The CDR3 is CSAEAHPRTGSGYTF. The CDR3 DNA reads TGCAGTGCTGAAGCTCATCCAAGGACAGGCTCTGGCTACACCTTC. The rearrangement joins TRBV20-1 to TRBJ1-2, with 7 bases matching TRBD1. The CDR3 covers 15 residues. Germline V gene data show CDR1 as DFQATT and CDR2 as SNEGSKA (reference sequence). With 5 bases clipped from V and 7 bases from J, the junction kept 16 bases outside the gene matches.